This TCR beta chain was profiled in a study of technical replicates of blood from a few donors. V lost 3 bases to trimming and J lost 6 bases, with 13 bases between them. The germline V gene has CDR1 MNHNS and CDR2 SASEGT. The CDR3 spans 14 residues. Only one count was recorded for this clone. Using immunoSEQ multiplex PCR, the repertoire was profiled, and TCRdb retains in-frame clones only, with some absent. The data contain approximately 81,000 clones, 96% of them seen just once; the ten biggest clones take up roughly 0.21%. This TCR derives from a human donor in good health. The J gene is TRBJ2-3, the V gene TRBV6-1, with D possibly TRBD1 on 5 matching bases. The source material was T cells isolated from PBMCs. CDR3 residues: CASSDLRSGDTQYF. In DNA, the CDR3 is TGTGCCAGCAGTGATTTGCGTTCAGGGGATACGCAGTATTTT.